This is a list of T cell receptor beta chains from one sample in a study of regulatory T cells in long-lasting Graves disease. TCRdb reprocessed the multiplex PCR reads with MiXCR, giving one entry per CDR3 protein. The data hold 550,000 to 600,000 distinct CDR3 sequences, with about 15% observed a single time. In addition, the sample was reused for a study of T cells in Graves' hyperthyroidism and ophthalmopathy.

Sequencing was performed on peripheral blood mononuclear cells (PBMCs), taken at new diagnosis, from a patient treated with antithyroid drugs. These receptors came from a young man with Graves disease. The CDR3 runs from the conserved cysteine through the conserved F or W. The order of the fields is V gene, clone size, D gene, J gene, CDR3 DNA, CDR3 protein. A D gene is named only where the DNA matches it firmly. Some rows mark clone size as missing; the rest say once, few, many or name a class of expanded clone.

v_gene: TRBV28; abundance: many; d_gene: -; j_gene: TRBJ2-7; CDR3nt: TGTGCCAGCAGGACACTAATGGGACAGCAGTACTTC; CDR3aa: CASRTLMGQQYF
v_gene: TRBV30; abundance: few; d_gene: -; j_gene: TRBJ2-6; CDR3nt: TGTGCCTGGAGTGTACTTCCTGGGGCCAACGTCCTGACTTTC; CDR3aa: CAWSVLPGANVLTF
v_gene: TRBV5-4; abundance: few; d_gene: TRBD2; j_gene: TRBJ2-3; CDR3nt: TGTGCCAGCAGGTCGGGACTATCTGATACGCAGTATTTT; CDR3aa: CASRSGLSDTQYF
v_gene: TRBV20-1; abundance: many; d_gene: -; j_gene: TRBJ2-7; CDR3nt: TGCAGTGCTACGACAGGTCACGAGCAGTACTTC; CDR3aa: CSATTGHEQYF
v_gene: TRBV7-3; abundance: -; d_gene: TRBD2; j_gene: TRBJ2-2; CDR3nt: TGTGCCAGCAGCCACACCGGGAGGACCGGGGAGCTGTTTTTT; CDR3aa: CASSHTGRTGELFF
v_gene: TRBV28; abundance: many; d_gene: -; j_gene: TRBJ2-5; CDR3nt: TGTGCCAGCAGTTTGATAGGGATGCGGGAGACCCAGTACTTC; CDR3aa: CASSLIGMRETQYF
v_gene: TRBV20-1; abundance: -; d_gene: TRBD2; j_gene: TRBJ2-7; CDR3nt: TGCAGTGCCGTCAGAGCGGGAGAGTCCTACGAGCAGTACTTC; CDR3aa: CSAVRAGESYEQYF
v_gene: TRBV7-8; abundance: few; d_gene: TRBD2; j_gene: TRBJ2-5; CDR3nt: TGTGCCAGCAGCTTAGTCCTAGCGGGAGGGCGAGAGACCCAGTACTTC; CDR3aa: CASSLVLAGGRETQYF
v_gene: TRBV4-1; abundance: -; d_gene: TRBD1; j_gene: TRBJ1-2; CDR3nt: TGCGCCAGCAGCCAAGGAACAGGGGTGATCTTTGGCTACACCTTC; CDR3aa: CASSQGTGVIFGYTF
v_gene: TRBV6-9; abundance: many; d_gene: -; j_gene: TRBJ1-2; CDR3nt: TGTGCCAGCAGTTACGCCTCGGGCTATGGCTACACCTTC; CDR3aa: CASSYASGYGYTF
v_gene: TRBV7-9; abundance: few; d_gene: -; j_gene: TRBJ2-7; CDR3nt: TGTGCCAGCAGCGTCGGGGGACCGATCTACGAGCAGTACTTC; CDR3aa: CASSVGGPIYEQYF
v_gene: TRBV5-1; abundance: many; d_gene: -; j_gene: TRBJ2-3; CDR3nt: TGTGCCAGCAGCCCCGGCCAGCCCACAGATACGCAGTATTTT; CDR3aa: CASSPGQPTDTQYF